The clone carrying this T cell receptor beta chain was seen a few times. As yet, its antigen is unknown. The entry originates in a study of cytomegalovirus exposure and HLA in healthy donors. Overall study results and limits: High specificity and sensitivity for cytomegalovirus status were reported for the classifier. TCR beta V- and J-gene trimming was later associated with a missense DCLRE1C variant. For most TCR sequences rarity was the rule, although some public TCRs occurred in many donors.

There are 15 residues in the CDR3. Germline CDR1 reads SGHTA; CDR2 reads FQGNSA. V shed 4 bases and J 6 bases; nucleotides not matched to a gene: 10. The donors (healthy individuals) were bone marrow donors. PCR amplification relied on 60 Vbeta primers (plus 13 Jbeta primers). Profiled with immunoSEQ multiplex PCR; TCRdb holds only in-frame clones, not every one. The sample lists 90,000 to 110,000 clones, around 15% occurring once. The TCR comes from a female donor in good health and CMV-seronegative. The chain is built from TRBV7-2 and TRBJ2-7, with 9 bases lining up with TRBD1. Sequencing input: PBMCs. The CDR3 loop is CASSSPSGQGFEQYF. In nucleotides, the CDR3 is TGTGCCAGCAGCTCCCCCTCGGGACAGGGTTTCGAGCAGTACTTC.